One sample yielded the 15 T cell receptor beta chains listed below, sequenced in a study of shared clonotypes between healthy human individuals. Sequencing was performed with immunoSEQ multiplex PCR; in TCRdb, only in-frame clones are kept and a portion is missing. This table holds around 1.4 million clones, around 98.5% found once. Sequencing used naive CD4+ T cells sorted from blood. Subset reported: CD45RA+ positively selected. The receptors stem from a man aged 25 to 40 in good health.

The chain uses TRBV28 and TRBJ2-6, with 12 bases matching TRBD1. The germline V gene encodes CDR1 MDHEN and CDR2 SYDVKM. The J segment lost 2 bases and the V segment lost 7 bases, leaving 6 bases of the junction unmatched. This CDR3 region has 17 residues. The CDR3 region has the DNA TGTGCCAGCACCCGGGACAGGGGGCGTACTGGGGCCAACGTCCTGACTTTC. Translation gives CASTRDRGRTGANVLTF.

This sequence joins TRBV7-2 and TRBJ2-7, with D maybe TRBD2 (6 bases). Germline values: CDR1 SGHTA, CDR2 FQGNSA. Trimming stripped 3 bases from V and 4 bases from J, with 13 bases between. The CDR3 spans 14 residues. The CDR3 sequence: CASSLSGSQYEQYF. The CDR3 DNA reads as TGTGCCAGCAGCTTGTCCGGGAGCCAATACGAGCAGTACTTC.

This rearrangement joins TRBV7-8 to TRBJ2-1, with TRBD2 identical over 9 bases. The CDR3 consists of 19 residues. Germline lookup yields CDR1 SGHVS and CDR2 FQNEAQ. Trimming cost V 0 bases and J 7 bases; bases outside gene matches: 16. The CDR3 is CASSLAIRVIAGGPNEQFF. CDR3 DNA: TGTGCCAGCAGCTTAGCGATCAGGGTCATTGCGGGAGGGCCGAATGAGCAGTTCTTC.

This clone was recorded once. J is TRBJ2-7 and V is TRBV19; 8 positions match TRBD1. J lost 2 bases, V lost 6 bases, and 12 bases had no gene match. CDR3 length equals 16 residues. Germline CDR1 is LNHDA and CDR2 is SQIVND (reference sequence). CDR3 coding DNA: TGTGCCAGTAGAAGTTCCGGACAGGGATTAGCCTACGAGCAGTACTTC. It encodes CASRSSGQGLAYEQYF.

The chain recombines TRBV28 with TRBJ2-5; D may be TRBD1 or TRBD2 (5 bases each). Germline CDR1 is MDHEN and CDR2 is SYDVKM. Between the trimmed V and J ends, which lost 2 bases and 5 bases, there was a span of 12 bases. The CDR3 consists of 14 residues. CDR3 DNA sequence: TGTGCCAGCAGTTTAGTGTCCGGGGCCGAGACCCAGTACTTC. This sequence encodes CASSLVSGAETQYF.

The chain is built from TRBV7-9 and TRBJ1-1, with D unresolved. Deletions cut 5 bases from V and 1 base from J, with 8 bases between. Germline loops: CDR1 SEHNR, CDR2 FQNEAQ (reference sequence). There are 13 residues in the CDR3. In DNA form, the CDR3 reads TGTGCCAGCAGCCTTTCGGGGAACACTGAAGCTTTCTTT. Its protein product is CASSLSGNTEAFF.

The genes are TRBV11-2 and TRBJ2-5; D unclear. Germline assignment: CDR1 SGHAT and CDR2 FQNNGV. The CDR3 runs 15 residues. V was pared by 1 base and J by 2 bases, with 11 bases between. The CDR3 sequence: CASSLAARRQETQYF. The CDR3 DNA follows: TGTGCCAGCAGCTTAGCTGCCAGGAGACAAGAGACCCAGTACTTC.

To note about this clone: In this CDR3 the conserved last residue, phenylalanine or tryptophan, is missing, so a read error is likely. The V and J genes are TRBV2 and TRBJ1-1; 7 bases match TRBD1. Germline CDR1 is SNHLY and CDR2 is FYNNEI. CDR3 size: 13 residues. The J segment lost 8 bases and the V segment lost 5 bases, leaving 8 bases of the junction unmatched. The CDR3 DNA follows: TGTGCCAGCAGTAGTGAGGGGGCTTCGGAAGCTTTCCTT. Translating gives CASSSEGASEAFL.

On this clone: Other DNA sequences in the same sample also yield this CDR3. CDR3 sequence: CAISESGETQYF. For the CDR3, the DNA is TGTGCCATCAGTGAGTCCGGAGAGACCCAGTACTTC. This sequence joins TRBV10-3 and TRBJ2-5; D unresolved. The CDR3 covers 12 residues. Trimming left V 0 bases short and J 4 bases short, with 3 bases between. In germline, CDR1 is ENHRY, CDR2 SYGVKD.

CDR3 DNA sequence: TGTGCCAGCAGTTTCTCGACTAGCGGAGCAGAGCAGTTCTTC. Its protein is CASSFSTSGAEQFF. The genes are TRBV27 and TRBJ2-1; TRBD2 matches at 9 bases. CDR1 and CDR2 (germline): MNHEY, SMNVEV (reference sequence). The CDR3 spans 14 residues. V gave up 3 bases and J gave up 10 bases; unmatched junction bases: 7.

This clone was counted once. This rearrangement joins TRBV19 to TRBJ2-3; D unclear. The germline V and J ends were trimmed by 3 bases and 4 bases, with 11 bases remaining between them. Looked up from germline, CDR1 is LNHDA and CDR2 is SQIVND (reference sequence). The CDR3 is 14 residues long. The CDR3 reads CASSIPPGPDTQYF. CDR3 coding DNA: TGTGCCAGTAGTATTCCCCCCGGGCCAGATACGCAGTATTTT.

This chain links TRBV6-5 with TRBJ2-3; D perhaps matches TRBD2 (7 bases). The germline V and J ends were trimmed by 5 bases and 4 bases, with 16 bases remaining between them. The CDR3 runs to 15 residues. CDR1 is MNHEY, CDR2 SVGAGI, per germline. DNA of the CDR3: TGTGCCAGCAGTCCCCGGGGGGCCTCAGCAGATACGCAGTATTTT. Protein: CASSPRGASADTQYF.

The V call is TRBV5-5, the J call TRBJ1-3, with D unclear. This CDR3 spans 15 amino acids. Germline V gives CDR1 SGHKS, CDR2 YYEKEE (reference sequence). V lost 0 bases, J lost 0 bases, and 7 bases lay in between. The CDR3 loop reads CASSLGGSSGNTIYF. DNA of the CDR3: TGTGCCAGCAGCTTGGGAGGAAGCTCTGGAAACACCATATATTTT.

This clone was observed a single time. The chain uses TRBV7-2 and TRBJ1-2; the match to TRBD1 covers 7 bases. Looked up from germline, CDR1 is SGHTA and CDR2 is FQGNSA. With V trimmed by 5 bases and J by 10 bases, 7 bases remained unmatched. The CDR3 spans 12 residues. In DNA form, the CDR3 reads TGTGCCAGCAGCGGTAGGACAGGTTTCTACACCTTC. It encodes CASSGRTGFYTF.

The chain recombines TRBV11-2 with TRBJ2-1; tentatively, D is TRBD2 (5 bases). CDR3 size: 12 residues. V lost 0 bases and J lost 9, with 6 bases in between. Germline lookup yields CDR1 SGHAT and CDR2 FQNNGV. Here the CDR3 reads CASSLEGAEQFF. The DNA for the CDR3 is TGTGCCAGCAGCTTAGAGGGAGCTGAGCAGTTCTTC.